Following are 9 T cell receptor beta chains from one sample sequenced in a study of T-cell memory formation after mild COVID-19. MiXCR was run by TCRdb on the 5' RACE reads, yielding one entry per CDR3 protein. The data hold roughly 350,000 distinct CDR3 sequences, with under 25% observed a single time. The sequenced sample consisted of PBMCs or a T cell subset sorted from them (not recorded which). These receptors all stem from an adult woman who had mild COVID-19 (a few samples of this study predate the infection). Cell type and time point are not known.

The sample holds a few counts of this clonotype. The CDR3 protein is CASSSGQGHTEAFF. The CDR3 DNA sequence: TGTGCCAGCAGCTCAGGACAGGGGCACACTGAAGCTTTCTTT. V is TRBV7-9 and J is TRBJ1-1, with 9 bases that match TRBD1. The germline gives CDR1 SEHNR, CDR2 FQNEAQ (reference sequence). CDR3 length equals 14 residues. V lost 4 bases to trimming and J lost 3 bases; unmatched junction nucleotides: 3.

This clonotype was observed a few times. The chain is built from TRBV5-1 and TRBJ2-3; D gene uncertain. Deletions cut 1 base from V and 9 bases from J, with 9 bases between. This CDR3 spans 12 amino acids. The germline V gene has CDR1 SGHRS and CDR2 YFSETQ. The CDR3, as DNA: TGCGCCAGCAGCTTGACAGACAAAACGCAGTATTTT. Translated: CASSLTDKTQYF.

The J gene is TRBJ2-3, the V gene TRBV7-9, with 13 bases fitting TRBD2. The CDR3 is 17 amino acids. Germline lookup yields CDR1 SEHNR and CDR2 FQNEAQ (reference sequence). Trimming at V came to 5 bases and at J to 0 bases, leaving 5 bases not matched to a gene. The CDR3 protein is CASSGLAGEASTDTQYF. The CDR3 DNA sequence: TGTGCCAGCAGCGGACTAGCGGGGGAAGCAAGCACAGATACGCAGTATTTT.

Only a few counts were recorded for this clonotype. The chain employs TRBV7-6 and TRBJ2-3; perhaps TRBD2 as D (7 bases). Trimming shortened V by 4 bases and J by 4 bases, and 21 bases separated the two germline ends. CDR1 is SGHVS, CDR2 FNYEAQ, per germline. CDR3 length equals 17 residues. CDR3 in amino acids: CASSWQSLAEGADTQYF. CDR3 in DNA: TGTGCCAGCAGCTGGCAGAGTCTAGCGGAGGGGGCAGATACGCAGTATTTT.

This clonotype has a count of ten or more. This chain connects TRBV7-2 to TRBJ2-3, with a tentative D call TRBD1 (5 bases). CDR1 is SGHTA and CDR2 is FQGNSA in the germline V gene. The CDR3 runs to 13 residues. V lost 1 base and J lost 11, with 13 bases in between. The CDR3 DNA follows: TGTGCCAGCAGCTTAGTGGACCGCGACAGGCAGTATTTT. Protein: CASSLVDRDRQYF.

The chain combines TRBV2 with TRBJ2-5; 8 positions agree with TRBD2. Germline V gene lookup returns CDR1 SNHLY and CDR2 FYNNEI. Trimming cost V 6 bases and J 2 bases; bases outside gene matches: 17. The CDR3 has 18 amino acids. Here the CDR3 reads CASSVERQGTSGQETQYF. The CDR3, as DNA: TGTGCCAGCAGCGTCGAACGCCAGGGCACTAGCGGACAAGAGACCCAGTACTTC.

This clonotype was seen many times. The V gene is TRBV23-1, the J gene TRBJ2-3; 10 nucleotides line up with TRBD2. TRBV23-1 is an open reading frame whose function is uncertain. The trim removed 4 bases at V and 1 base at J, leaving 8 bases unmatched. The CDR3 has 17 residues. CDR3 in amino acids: CASSRALAGGGTDTQYF. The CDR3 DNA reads TGCGCCAGCAGTCGGGCCTTAGCGGGGGGAGGCACAGATACGCAGTATTTT.

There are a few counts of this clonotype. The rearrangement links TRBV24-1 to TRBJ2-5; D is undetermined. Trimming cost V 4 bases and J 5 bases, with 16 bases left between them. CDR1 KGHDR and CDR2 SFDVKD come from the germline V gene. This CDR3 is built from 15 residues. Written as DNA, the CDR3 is TGTGCCACCAGTGAGGACCCTTCAAACGTGGAGACCCAGTACTTC. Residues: CATSEDPSNVETQYF.

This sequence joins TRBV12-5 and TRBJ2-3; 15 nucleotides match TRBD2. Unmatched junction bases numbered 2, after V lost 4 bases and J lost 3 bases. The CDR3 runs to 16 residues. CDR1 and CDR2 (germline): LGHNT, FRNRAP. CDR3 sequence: CASGSGLAGGTDTQYF. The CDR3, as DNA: TGTGCTAGTGGTTCGGGACTAGCGGGAGGTACAGATACGCAGTATTTT.